These 23 T cell receptor beta chains were all obtained from the same sample, sequenced in a study of immune aging and cytomegalovirus after organ transplant. The antigens of these receptors remain unknown. Time point described: five sample-tagged time points from pre-transplant (day -1) to day 368 post-transplant, pooled. Cells were captured in microwells, and libraries were made with BD Rhapsody targeted mRNA and AbSeq chemistry. In TCRdb, the single-cell sequencing reads were re-called with MiXCR into one record per CDR3 protein. Of 20,000 or so distinct CDR3 sequences listed, roughly a third are singletons. Specimen: CMV peptide-activated CD4+ and CD8+ T cells sorted from blood, collected at five time points, pooled. The subset was: sorted CD8+CD137+ and CD4+CD154+ T cells after 12 to 13 h CMV IE-1 peptide stimulation. The receptors here all came from a female donor who had a heart transplant and CMV viremia.

The chain uses TRBV6-1 and TRBJ2-1, with D unclear. This CDR3 region has 13 residues. The V gene lost 4 bases and the J gene lost 4 bases, with 8 bases spanning the gap. Germline CDR1 MNHNS, CDR2 SASEGT. CDR3 in amino acids: CASSVLGYNEQFF. The CDR3 nucleotides are TGTGCCAGCAGTGTCCTAGGGTACAATGAGCAGTTCTTC.

The table lists this clonotype with a few counts. The junction departs from germline at one end; a sequencing error may be responsible. The chain carries TRBV6-5 and TRBJ1-5; 7 positions match TRBD1. The CDR3 covers 14 residues. Germline V gene lookup returns CDR1 MNHEY and CDR2 SVGAGI. Here the CDR3 reads CASSYSGGKQPQHF. The CDR3 DNA reads as TGTGCCAGCAGTTACTCAGGGGGCAAACAGCCCCAGCATTTT.

This clonotype was observed many times. The V and J genes are TRBV28 and TRBJ2-4; maybe TRBD1 (5 bases). CDR1 is MDHEN, CDR2 SYDVKM, per germline. This CDR3 region has 14 residues. The V end lost 6 bases, the J end lost 6 bases, and 15 bases lay between the germline ends. The CDR3 DNA is TGTGCCAGCAGCCAGACAGCCAAAGGAAACATTCAGTACTTC. Its protein is CASSQTAKGNIQYF.

The gene calls are TRBV5-1 and TRBJ1-4; D is ambiguous. Germline values: CDR1 SGHRS, CDR2 YFSETQ. This CDR3 is built from 14 residues. With 0 bases removed from V and 7 bases from J, the gap between germline ends came to 10 bases. CDR3 nucleotide sequence: TGCGCCAGCAGCTTGGATCCGCTGGGTGAAAAACTGTTTTTT. Translated: CASSLDPLGEKLFF.

The chain has TRBV10-2 and TRBJ2-2; maybe TRBD1 (6 bases). The V and J ends lost 3 bases and 2 bases respectively, with 16 bases between them. From germline, CDR1 is WSHSY and CDR2 SAAADI. The CDR3 extends over 17 amino acids. The DNA for the CDR3 is TGCGCCAGCAGTGACTCGGGACATCCGAAAAACACCGGGGAGCTGTTTTTT. Its protein is CASSDSGHPKNTGELFF.

This clonotype has a handful of counts. The chain uses TRBV20-1 and TRBJ2-3; no clear D. This CDR3 is 14 amino acids long. Trimming left V 3 bases short and J 2 bases short, with 12 bases between. CDR1 and CDR2 (germline): DFQATT, SNEGSKA (reference sequence). CDR3 DNA sequence: TGCAGTGCTAGTCCGGCCAGTACCACAGATACGCAGTATTTT. As protein: CSASPASTTDTQYF.

This chain joins TRBV11-3 and TRBJ2-1; D call uncertain. Germline assignment: CDR1 SGHNT and CDR2 YENEEA. V was clipped by 1 base and J by 6 bases, with 10 bases between them. CDR3 length: 14 amino acids. The CDR3: CASSLGRSFNEQFF. CDR3 DNA: TGTGCCAGCAGCTTAGGCCGCAGTTTCAATGAGCAGTTCTTC.

This clonotype has just a few counts. The chain employs TRBV6-2 or TRBV6-3 and TRBJ2-3; 8 bases map to TRBD2. Per the germline V gene, CDR1 is MNHEY and CDR2 is SVGEGT. The V and J ends lost 11 bases and 4 bases, in that order; junction bases with no gene match: 8. The CDR3 runs to 13 residues. CDR3 DNA sequence: TGTGCCGCAAACAGCGGGGGCTCAGATACGCAGTATTTT. Protein: CAANSGGSDTQYF.

The chain employs TRBV27 and TRBJ2-5, with 8 bases lining up with TRBD2. CDR3 size: 12 residues. CDR1 is MNHEY, CDR2 SMNVEV, per germline (reference sequence). J was trimmed by 5 bases and V by 5 bases; bases with no gene match: 1. CDR3 sequence reads: CASSTGGETQYF. The DNA of the CDR3 is TGTGCCAGCAGTACGGGGGGGGAGACCCAGTACTTC.

By frequency in the sample, this clonotype is medium-sized. This chain connects TRBV6-5 to TRBJ1-1; D is perhaps TRBD1 (6 bases). The CDR3 totals 13 residues. The V gene's germline CDR1 is MNHEY and CDR2 SVGAGI. Deletions cut 6 bases from V and 1 base from J, with 9 bases between. The CDR3 region has the DNA TGTGCCAGCAGACAGGGTCGGAACACTGAAGCTTTCTTT. Its protein is CASRQGRNTEAFF.

This clonotype is termed medium-sized (0.01 to 0.1%). The chain uses TRBV12-3 or TRBV12-4 and TRBJ2-7; D is undetermined. CDR3 length: 11 residues. V was clipped by 3 bases and J by 3 bases, with 3 bases between them. The CDR3: CASSLGYEQYF. Written as DNA, the CDR3 is TGTGCCAGCAGTTTGGGCTACGAGCAGTACTTC.

This clonotype was observed a handful of times. Being one base from a much bigger clone, this may be a read error. This sequence joins TRBV5-6 and TRBJ1-3; D call uncertain. CDR3 size: 14 residues. Germline CDR1 is SGHDT and CDR2 is YYEEEE. The CDR3 coding sequence is TGTGCCAGCAGCTTGGGCGACACCCGGAACACCATGTATTTT. Encoded protein: CASSLGDTRNTMYF.

Comments on this clonotype: No conserved phenylalanine or tryptophan is present at the end of the CDR3, so a read error is the likely explanation. This chain connects TRBV24-1 to TRBJ1-4; D is unresolved. Germline CDR1 is KGHDR and CDR2 is SFDVKD. The CDR3 is made up of 13 amino acids. V lost 9 bases to trimming and J lost 8 bases, with 15 bases between them. The CDR3 region has the DNA TGTGCCACCTGGTGGAGGATGGGGGAAAAACTGTTTTAT. It codes for CATWWRMGEKLFY.

This clonotype was observed many times. The chain carries TRBV24-1 and TRBJ2-7; 8 positions match TRBD1. The length of the CDR3 is 12 residues. Per the germline V gene, CDR1 is KGHDR and CDR2 is SFDVKD. After removal of 3 bases from V and 6 bases from J, the junction contained 0 bases not matched to a gene. In DNA form, the CDR3 reads TGTGCCACCAGTGATGGGACAGGCGAGCAGTACTTC. Translating it yields CATSDGTGEQYF.

The chain employs TRBV12-3 or TRBV12-4 and TRBJ2-3, with TRBD2 matching over 8 bases. There are 17 residues in the CDR3. With V trimmed by 3 bases and J by 0 bases, 8 bases remained unmatched. CDR3 in DNA: TGTGCCAGCAGTTTGGCTAGCGGGCGAACTAGCACAGATACGCAGTATTTT. Translation gives CASSLASGRTSTDTQYF.

This clonotype was detected only a few times. The chain couples TRBV20-1 to TRBJ2-7; D may be TRBD1 (6 bases). The CDR3 length is 15 residues. Germline V gives CDR1 DFQATT, CDR2 SNEGSKA (reference sequence). With 4 bases removed from V and 7 bases from J, the gap between germline ends came to 23 bases. The CDR3 reads CSAITGTQVQWEQYF. CDR3 DNA sequence: TGCAGTGCTATTACCGGGACACAAGTACAGTGGGAGCAGTACTTC.

The chain links TRBV7-9 to TRBJ1-5; no definite D call. The length of the CDR3 is 13 residues. In germline, CDR1 is SEHNR, CDR2 FQNEAQ (reference sequence). The V gene lost 1 base and the J gene lost 8 bases, with 9 bases spanning the gap. CDR3 coding DNA: TGTGCCAGCAGCTTAGGTCCGGGCAAGCCCCAGCATTTT. Translation gives CASSLGPGKPQHF.

With respect to this clonotype: One end of the junction does not line up with germline, which may come from a read error. The chain combines TRBV29-1 with TRBJ1-1; possible D gene TRBD1, 5 bases. The length of the CDR3 is 14 residues. The germline V gene encodes CDR1 SQVTM and CDR2 ANQGSEA. The CDR3 DNA sequence: TGCAGCGTTGGACTGGGGGGGTCGAACACTGAAGCTTCCTTT. Its protein product is CSVGLGGSNTEASF.

The chain carries TRBV7-3 and TRBJ2-1; D uncertain. V shed 4 bases and J shed 8 bases, with 21 bases lying between them. The length of the CDR3 is 16 residues. Germline V lookup: CDR1 SGHTA, CDR2 FQGTGA. In DNA form, the CDR3 reads TGTGCCAGCAGCTCGATCGGGCTTGACTCGGGCGATGAGCAGTTCTTC. Protein product: CASSSIGLDSGDEQFF.

This rearrangement joins TRBV7-2 to TRBJ2-3; TRBD2 might be the D (5 bases). The CDR3 contains 17 residues. CDR1 and CDR2 (germline): SGHTA, FQGNSA. V lost 2 bases, J lost 1 base, and 16 bases lay in between. The CDR3 coding sequence is TGTGCCAGCAGCTTAAGGTTTGGACTTCCAGGCACAGATACGCAGTATTTT. Protein: CASSLRFGLPGTDTQYF.

The genes are TRBV15 and TRBJ2-7, with 7 bases matching TRBD2. The CDR3 is 16 residues long. V lost 0 bases to trimming and J lost 5 bases; unmatched junction nucleotides: 10. CDR1 LNHNV and CDR2 YYDKDF come from the germline V gene (reference sequence). Here the CDR3 reads CATSRETGRWSDEQYF. The CDR3 bases are TGTGCCACCAGCAGAGAAACCGGGAGGTGGAGTGACGAGCAGTACTTC.

This clonotype was seen a few times. This chain joins TRBV20-1 and TRBJ1-5; 7 bases agree with TRBD1. Germline V gene sequence: CDR1 DFQATT, CDR2 SNEGSKA (reference sequence). The CDR3 runs 12 residues. The CDR3 is CSAIRDSQPQHF. The DNA of the CDR3 is TGCAGCGCAATCAGGGACAGTCAGCCCCAGCATTTT.

V usage is TRBV12-3 or TRBV12-4 and J usage is TRBJ2-1; a possible D gene is TRBD2 (5 bases). The V end lost 3 bases, the J end lost 6 bases, and 18 bases lay between the germline ends. The CDR3 has 16 amino acids. The CDR3 sequence: CASSFSLTSTINEQFF. For the CDR3, the DNA is TGTGCCAGCAGTTTTTCTCTTACTAGTACCATCAATGAGCAGTTCTTC.